This TCR beta chain comes out of a study of response to subunit inactivated influenza vaccine. Germline values: CDR1 SGHDT, CDR2 YYEEEE. The CDR3 loop spans 15 amino acids. Trimming removed 3 bases at V and 4 bases at J, with 16 bases between. TCRdb redid the calling of the RT-PCR reads with MiXCR, one entry per CDR3 protein. The sample includes around 520,000 distinct CDR3 sequences, about 25% of them seen just once. Study-level results: Authors proposed each seasonal influenza vaccination draws in few new T cells.

Remarks on this clonotype: What it recognizes is unknown.

The receptor was isolated from a man in his forties or fifties who received an inactivated influenza vaccine. The rearrangement joins TRBV5-6 to TRBJ1-1; the D is unclear. Sequenced material: CD4+ T cells sorted from PBMCs, taken 4 to 6 days after vaccination. This chain's CDR3 is CASSSSLEARTEAFF. In nucleotides, the CDR3 is TGTGCCAGCAGCTCTTCGCTTGAGGCTCGCACTGAAGCTTTCTTT.